This paragraph covers one T cell receptor (beta chain) sequence. Assay used: immunoSEQ multiplex PCR; TCRdb lists only in-frame clones, some missing. The table shows 95,000 to 130,000 clones, with around 88% occurring only once. Germline V gene lookup returns CDR1 SEHNR and CDR2 FQNEAQ (reference sequence). The CDR3 covers 15 residues. The V end lost 5 bases, the J end lost 3 bases, and 14 bases lay between the germline ends. The data belong to a study of T cell responses to AZD1222 COVID-19 vaccine. The sample in question was peripheral blood, obtained on day 0 of AZD1222 vaccination. The sequence derives from an adult in good health. The J gene is TRBJ1-5, the V gene TRBV7-9, with a weak D call TRBD1 (6 bases). The CDR3 here is CASSPRGGNNQPQHF. The CDR3 region has the DNA TGTGCCAGCAGCCCGAGGGGGGGAAACAATCAGCCCCAGCATTTT.